The 2 T cell receptor beta chains below come from one sample, sequenced in a study of cytomegalovirus exposure and HLA in healthy donors. Clones were read by immunoSEQ multiplex PCR, and TCRdb kept only the in-frame ones, dropping some. Among about 220,000 clones listed, 75% to 90% were seen once. The sample comprised PBMCs. These receptors were obtained from a woman under 40 in good health and CMV-seropositive.

This clone was seen repeatedly, ten times or more. The chain links TRBV6-1 to TRBJ2-2, with unresolved D. The CDR3 consists of 14 residues. Deletions cut 2 bases from V and 3 bases from J, with 7 bases between. CDR1 MNHNS and CDR2 SASEGT come from the germline V gene. DNA for the CDR3: TGTGCCAGCAGTGAAATGGTGGACACCGGGGAGCTGTTTTTT. It translates to CASSEMVDTGELFF.

This chain joins TRBV30 and TRBJ1-1; D unresolved. Germline V gives CDR1 GTSNPN, CDR2 SVGIG (reference sequence). The CDR3 contains 14 residues. Between the trimmed V and J ends, which lost 1 base and 1 base, there was a span of 10 bases. The CDR3 DNA reads TGTGCCTGGAGTGGGAACCGGGAGAACACTGAAGCTTTCTTT. Translation gives CAWSGNRENTEAFF.